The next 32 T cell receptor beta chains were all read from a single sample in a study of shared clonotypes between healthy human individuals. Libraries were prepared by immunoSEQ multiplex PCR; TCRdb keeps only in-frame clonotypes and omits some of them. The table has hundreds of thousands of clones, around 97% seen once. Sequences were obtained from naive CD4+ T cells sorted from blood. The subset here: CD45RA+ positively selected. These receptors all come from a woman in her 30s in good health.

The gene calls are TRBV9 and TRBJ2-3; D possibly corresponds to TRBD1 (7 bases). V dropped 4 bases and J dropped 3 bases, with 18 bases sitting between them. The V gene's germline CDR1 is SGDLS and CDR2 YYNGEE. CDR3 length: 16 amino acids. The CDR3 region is CASSPGGRDSTDTQYF. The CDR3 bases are TGTGCCAGCAGCCCAGGCGGGCGGGACAGTACAGATACGCAGTATTTT.

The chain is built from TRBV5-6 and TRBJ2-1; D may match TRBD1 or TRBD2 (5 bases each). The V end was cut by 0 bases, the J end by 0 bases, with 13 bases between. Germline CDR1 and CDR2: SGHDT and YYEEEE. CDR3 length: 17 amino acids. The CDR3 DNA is TGTGCCAGCAGCTTGGCGGGGCTTAAAGACTCCTACAATGAGCAGTTCTTC. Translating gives CASSLAGLKDSYNEQFF.

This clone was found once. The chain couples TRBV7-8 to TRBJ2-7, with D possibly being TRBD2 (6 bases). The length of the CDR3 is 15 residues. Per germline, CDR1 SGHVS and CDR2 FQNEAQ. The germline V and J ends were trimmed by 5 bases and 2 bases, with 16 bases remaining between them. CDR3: CASSKPRAGTYEQYF. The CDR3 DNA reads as TGTGCCAGCAGCAAACCCCGGGCGGGGACCTACGAGCAGTACTTC.

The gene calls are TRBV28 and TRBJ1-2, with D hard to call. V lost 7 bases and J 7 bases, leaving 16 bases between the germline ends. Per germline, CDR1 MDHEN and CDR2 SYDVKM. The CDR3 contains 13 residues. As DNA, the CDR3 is TGTGCCAGCACTGATACTAACAAAGGTGGCTACACCTTC. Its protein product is CASTDTNKGGYTF.

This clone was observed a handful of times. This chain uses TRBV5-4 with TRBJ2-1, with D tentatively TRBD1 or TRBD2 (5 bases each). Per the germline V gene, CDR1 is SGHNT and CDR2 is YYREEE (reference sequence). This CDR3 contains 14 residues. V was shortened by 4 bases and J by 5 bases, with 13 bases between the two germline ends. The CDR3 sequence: CASSIDWGNNEQFF. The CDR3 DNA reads TGTGCCAGCAGCATCGATTGGGGGAACAATGAGCAGTTCTTC.

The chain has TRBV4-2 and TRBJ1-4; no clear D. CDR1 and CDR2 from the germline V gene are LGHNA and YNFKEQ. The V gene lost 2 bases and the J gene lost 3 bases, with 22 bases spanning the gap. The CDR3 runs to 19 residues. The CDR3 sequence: CASSQLRLTGLGANEKLFF. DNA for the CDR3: TGTGCCAGCAGCCAACTCCGTTTAACGGGGTTAGGTGCTAATGAAAAACTGTTTTTT.

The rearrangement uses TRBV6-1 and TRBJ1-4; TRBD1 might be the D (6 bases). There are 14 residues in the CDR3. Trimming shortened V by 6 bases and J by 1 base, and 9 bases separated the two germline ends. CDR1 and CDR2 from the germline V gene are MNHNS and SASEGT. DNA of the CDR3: TGTGCCAGCAGCCGGGGGCAAACTAATGAAAAACTGTTTTTT. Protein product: CASSRGQTNEKLFF.

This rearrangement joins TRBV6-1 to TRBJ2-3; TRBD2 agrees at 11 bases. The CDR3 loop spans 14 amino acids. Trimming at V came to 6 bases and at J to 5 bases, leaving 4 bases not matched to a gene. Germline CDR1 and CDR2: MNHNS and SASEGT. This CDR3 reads CASRTSGRLDTQYF. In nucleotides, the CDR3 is TGTGCCAGCAGAACTAGCGGGAGATTAGATACGCAGTATTTT.

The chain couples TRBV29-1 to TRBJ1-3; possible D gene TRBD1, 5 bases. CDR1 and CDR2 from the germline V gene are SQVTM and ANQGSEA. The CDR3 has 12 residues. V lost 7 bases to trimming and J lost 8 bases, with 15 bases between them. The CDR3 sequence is CSGLGMGDTIYF. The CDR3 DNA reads TGCAGCGGACTCGGTATGGGGGACACCATATATTTT.

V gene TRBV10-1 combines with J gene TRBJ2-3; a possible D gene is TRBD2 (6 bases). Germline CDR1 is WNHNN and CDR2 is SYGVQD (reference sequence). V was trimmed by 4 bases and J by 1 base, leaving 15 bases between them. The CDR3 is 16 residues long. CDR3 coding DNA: TGCGCCAGCAGTGCAACGGGAGTCCTCCGCACAGATACGCAGTATTTT. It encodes CASSATGVLRTDTQYF.

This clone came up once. The CDR3 loop is CASSLLSTSGSTDTQYF. In DNA, the CDR3 is TGTGCCAGCAGCTTGCTATCGACTAGCGGGAGCACAGATACGCAGTATTTT. V usage is TRBV5-8 and J usage is TRBJ2-3, with 10 bases identical to TRBD2. Trimming at V came to 1 base and at J to 0 bases, leaving 5 bases not matched to a gene. This CDR3 has 17 residues. Germline V CDR1 and CDR2: SGHTS, YDEGEE.

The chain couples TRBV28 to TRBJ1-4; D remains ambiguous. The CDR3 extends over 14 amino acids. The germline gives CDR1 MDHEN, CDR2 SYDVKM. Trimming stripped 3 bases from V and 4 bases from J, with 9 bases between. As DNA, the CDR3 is TGTGCCAGCAGTTTCACGGGGAATAATGAAAAACTGTTTTTT. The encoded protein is CASSFTGNNEKLFF.

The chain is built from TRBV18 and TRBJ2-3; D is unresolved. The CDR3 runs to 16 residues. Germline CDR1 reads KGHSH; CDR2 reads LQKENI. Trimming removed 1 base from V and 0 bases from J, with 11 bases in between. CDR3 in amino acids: CASSPRLVSSTDTQYF. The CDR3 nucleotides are TGTGCCAGCTCACCACGTCTAGTGAGTAGCACAGATACGCAGTATTTT.

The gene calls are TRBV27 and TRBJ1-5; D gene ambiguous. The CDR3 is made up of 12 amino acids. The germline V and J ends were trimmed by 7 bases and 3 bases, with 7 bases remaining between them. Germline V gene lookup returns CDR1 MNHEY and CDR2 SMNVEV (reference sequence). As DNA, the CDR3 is TGTGCCAGCACTAGCAACAATCAGCCCCAGCATTTT. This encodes CASTSNNQPQHF.

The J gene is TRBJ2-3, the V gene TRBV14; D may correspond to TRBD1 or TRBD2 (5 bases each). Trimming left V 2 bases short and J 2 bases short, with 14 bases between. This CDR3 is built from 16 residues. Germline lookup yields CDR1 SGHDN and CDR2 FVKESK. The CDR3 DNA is TGTGCCAGCAGCCAATTTGTCGGGACCGTCACAGATACGCAGTATTTT. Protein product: CASSQFVGTVTDTQYF.

For the CDR3, the DNA is TGTGCCAGCAGCTCAGACCGGTACGAGCAGTACTTC. This encodes CASSSDRYEQYF. The chain is built from TRBV28 and TRBJ2-5; D not certain. Matching the DNA end better, TRBJ2-7 makes the J call doubtful. The CDR3 loop spans 12 amino acids. CDR1 and CDR2 (germline): MDHEN, SYDVKM.

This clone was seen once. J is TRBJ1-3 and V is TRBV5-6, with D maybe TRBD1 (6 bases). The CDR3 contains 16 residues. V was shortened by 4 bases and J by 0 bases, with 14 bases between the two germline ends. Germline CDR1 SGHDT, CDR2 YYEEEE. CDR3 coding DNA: TGTGCCAGCAGCATACTGACAGGCCCCTCTGGAAACACCATATATTTT. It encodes CASSILTGPSGNTIYF.

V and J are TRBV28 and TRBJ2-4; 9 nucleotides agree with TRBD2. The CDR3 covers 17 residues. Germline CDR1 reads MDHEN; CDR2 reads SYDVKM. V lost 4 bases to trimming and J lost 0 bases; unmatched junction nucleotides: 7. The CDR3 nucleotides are TGTGCCAGCAGTTACCCTAGCGGGAAGGGAGCCAAAAACATTCAGTACTTC. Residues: CASSYPSGKGAKNIQYF.

In DNA form, the CDR3 reads TGTGCCAGCGCGCTACTAGCGGGACCCGCAGATACGCAGTATTTT. Its protein is CASALLAGPADTQYF. The V call is TRBV21-1, the J call TRBJ2-3; TRBD2, the D gene given by the table, was not confirmed from the DNA. TRBV21-1 is a recognized pseudogene. The CDR3 extends over 15 amino acids.

The CDR3 DNA reads TGTGCCAGTAGTATCGACAGGGGAAGTCAGCCCCAGCATTTT. Translated: CASSIDRGSQPQHF. The V call is TRBV19, the J call TRBJ1-5, with TRBD1 matching 8 bases. From germline, CDR1 is LNHDA and CDR2 SQIVND (reference sequence). This CDR3 has 14 residues. V gave up 3 bases and J gave up 6 bases; unmatched junction bases: 4.

CDR3 in amino acids: CAIYSAAVESNQPQHF. CDR3 coding DNA: TGTGCCATCTACTCGGCCGCCGTTGAAAGCAATCAGCCCCAGCATTTT. This chain uses TRBV10-3 with TRBJ1-5; no firm D call. Between the trimmed V and J ends, which lost 8 bases and 1 base, there was a span of 18 bases. Looked up from germline, CDR1 is ENHRY and CDR2 is SYGVKD. This CDR3 spans 16 amino acids.

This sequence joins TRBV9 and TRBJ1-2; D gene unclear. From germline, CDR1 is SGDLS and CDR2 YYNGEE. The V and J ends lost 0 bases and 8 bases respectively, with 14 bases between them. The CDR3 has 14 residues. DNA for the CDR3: TGTGCCAGCAGCGTAGCGGAGGGCTTATGGGGCTACACCTTC. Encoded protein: CASSVAEGLWGYTF.

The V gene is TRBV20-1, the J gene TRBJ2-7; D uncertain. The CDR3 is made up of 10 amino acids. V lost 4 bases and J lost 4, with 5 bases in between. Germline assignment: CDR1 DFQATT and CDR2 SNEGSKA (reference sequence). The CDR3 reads CSAKLYEQYF. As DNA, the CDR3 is TGCAGTGCTAAACTTTACGAGCAGTACTTC.

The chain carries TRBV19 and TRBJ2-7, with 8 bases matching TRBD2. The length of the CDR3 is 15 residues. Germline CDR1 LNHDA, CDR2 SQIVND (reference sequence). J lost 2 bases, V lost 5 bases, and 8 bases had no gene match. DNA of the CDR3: TGTGCCAGTAGTGATAGCGGGGTAGCGACCTACGAGCAGTACTTC. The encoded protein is CASSDSGVATYEQYF.

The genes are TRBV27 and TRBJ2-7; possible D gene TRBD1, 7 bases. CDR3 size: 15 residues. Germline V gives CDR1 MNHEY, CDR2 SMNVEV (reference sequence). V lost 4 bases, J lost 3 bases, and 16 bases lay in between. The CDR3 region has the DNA TGTGCCAGCAGTTCCAGAACAGGGGAGGTCTACGAGCAGTACTTC. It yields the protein CASSSRTGEVYEQYF.

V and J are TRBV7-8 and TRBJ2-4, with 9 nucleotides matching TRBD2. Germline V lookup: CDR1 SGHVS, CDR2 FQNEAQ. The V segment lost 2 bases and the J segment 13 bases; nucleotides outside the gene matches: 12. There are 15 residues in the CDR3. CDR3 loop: CASSLSRRVAGDQYF. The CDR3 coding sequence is TGTGCCAGCAGCTTAAGTAGGCGGGTAGCGGGAGACCAGTACTTC.

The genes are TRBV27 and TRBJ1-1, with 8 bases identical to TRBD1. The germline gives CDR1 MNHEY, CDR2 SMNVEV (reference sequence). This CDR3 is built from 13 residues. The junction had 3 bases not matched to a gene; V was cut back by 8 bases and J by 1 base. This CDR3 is CASFQGANTEAFF. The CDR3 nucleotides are TGTGCCAGCTTCCAGGGGGCGAACACTGAAGCTTTCTTT.

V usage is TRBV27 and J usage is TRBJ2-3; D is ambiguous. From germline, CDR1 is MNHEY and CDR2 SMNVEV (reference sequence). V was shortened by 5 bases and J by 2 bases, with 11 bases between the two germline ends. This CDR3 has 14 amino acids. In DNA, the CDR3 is TGTGCCAGCAGTACCGGGTGGTCCACAGATACGCAGTATTTT. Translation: CASSTGWSTDTQYF.

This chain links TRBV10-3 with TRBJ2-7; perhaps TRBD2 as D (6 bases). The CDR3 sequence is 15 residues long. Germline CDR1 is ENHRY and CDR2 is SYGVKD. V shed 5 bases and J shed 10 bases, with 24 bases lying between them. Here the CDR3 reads CAISPWGSEGTPQYF. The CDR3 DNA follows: TGTGCCATCAGTCCCTGGGGTAGTGAGGGGACTCCTCAGTACTTC.

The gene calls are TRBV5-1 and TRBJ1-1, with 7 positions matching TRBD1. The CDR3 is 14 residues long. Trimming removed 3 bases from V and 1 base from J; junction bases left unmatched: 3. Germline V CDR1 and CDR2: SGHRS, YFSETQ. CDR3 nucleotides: TGCGCCAGCAGCTCGGACAGGTGGAACACTGAAGCTTTCTTT. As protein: CASSSDRWNTEAFF.

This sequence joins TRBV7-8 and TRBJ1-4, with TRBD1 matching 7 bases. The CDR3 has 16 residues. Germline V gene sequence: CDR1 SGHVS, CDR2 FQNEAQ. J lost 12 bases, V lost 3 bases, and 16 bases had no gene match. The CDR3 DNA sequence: TGTGCCAGCAGCTTTCCGCTGCGGGACAGACGAGCGCAACTGTTTTTT. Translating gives CASSFPLRDRRAQLFF.

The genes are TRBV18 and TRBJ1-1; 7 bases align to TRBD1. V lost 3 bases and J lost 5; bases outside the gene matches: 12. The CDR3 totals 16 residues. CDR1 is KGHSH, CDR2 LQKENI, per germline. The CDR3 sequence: CASSPGGQPIGTEAFF. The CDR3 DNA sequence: TGTGCCAGCTCACCGGGGGGACAGCCAATTGGGACTGAAGCTTTCTTT. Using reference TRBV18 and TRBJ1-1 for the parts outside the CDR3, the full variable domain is NAGVMQNPRHLVRRRGQEARLRCSPMKGHSHVYWYRQLPEEGLKFMVYLQKENIIDESGMPKERFSAEFPKEGPSILRIQQVVRGDSAAYFCASSPGGQPIGTEAFFGQGTRLTVV.